This entry features one TCR beta chain sequence. This record belongs to a study of T cells after yellow fever vaccination. Study-level information: Preparation of fractions with low cell numbers was performed using SMART-Seq v4 Ultra Low Input.

TCRdb reanalysed the 5' RACE reads using MiXCR and keeps one entry per CDR3 protein. Seen here are more than 95,000 distinct CDR3 sequences, roughly 7.9% observed once, and the top ten hold 2.7%. CDR3 length: 15 amino acids. J lost 9 bases, V lost 3 bases, and 10 bases had no gene match. Per the germline V gene, CDR1 is KGHDR and CDR2 is SFDVKD. The TCR comes from a man younger than 35 who received the YFV17D yellow fever vaccine. The sequencing used CD4+ T cells sorted from PBMCs, collected approximately 40 days after the first yellow fever vaccination. The chain uses TRBV24-1 and TRBJ2-3; TRBD1 matches at 8 bases. The CDR3 DNA sequence: TGTGCCACCAGTGATGCCGGGACAGGAGATGTCACGCAGTATTTT. Protein: CATSDAGTGDVTQYF.